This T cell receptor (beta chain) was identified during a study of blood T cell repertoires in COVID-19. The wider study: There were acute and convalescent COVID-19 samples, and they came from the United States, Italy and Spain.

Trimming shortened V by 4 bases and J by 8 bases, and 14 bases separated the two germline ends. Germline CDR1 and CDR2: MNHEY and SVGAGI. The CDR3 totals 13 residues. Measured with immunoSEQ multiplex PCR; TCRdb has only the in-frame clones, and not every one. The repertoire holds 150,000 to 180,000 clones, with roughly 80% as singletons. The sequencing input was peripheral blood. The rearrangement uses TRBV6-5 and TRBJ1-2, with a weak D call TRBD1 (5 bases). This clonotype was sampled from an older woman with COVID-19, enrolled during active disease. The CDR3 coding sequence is TGTGCCAGCAGTTCCCCCTTCGGGGGAGGCTACACCTTC. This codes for CASSSPFGGGYTF.